A single sample gave rise to the 2 T cell receptor beta chains below, sequenced in a study of T-cell reconstitution after alpha-beta-depleted transplantation in children. Unique molecular identifiers were incorporated during preparation of the TCRbeta library. TCRdb re-called the PCR reads with MiXCR, one entry per CDR3 protein. The table shows roughly 400,000 distinct CDR3 sequences, with approximately 41% occurring only once. The source material was PBMCs, sampled before TCRalphabeta/CD19-depleted stem cell transplant. Every receptor here comes from a girl aged 2 to 10 with aplastic anemia, due to receive a stem cell transplant.

This clonotype was detected a few times. The chain has TRBV28 and TRBJ2-7, with TRBD2 identical over 9 bases. Germline V gene sequence: CDR1 MDHEN, CDR2 SYDVKM. This CDR3 region has 14 residues. Trimming cost V 8 bases and J 0 bases; bases outside gene matches: 5. For the CDR3, the DNA is TGTGCCAGCCGTGTAGCGGGGGCCTCCTACGAGCAGTACTTC. Protein sequence: CASRVAGASYEQYF.

The rearrangement joins TRBV20-1 to TRBJ2-3; tentatively, D is TRBD2 (5 bases). The CDR3 extends over 14 amino acids. Germline CDR1 and CDR2: DFQATT and SNEGSKA (reference sequence). This CDR3 is CSALRATNTDTQYF. The DNA of the CDR3 is TGCAGCGCCTTGCGGGCCACCAACACAGATACGCAGTATTTT.